This is a list of T cell receptor beta chains from one sample in a study of blood T cell repertoires in COVID-19. Clones were read by immunoSEQ multiplex PCR, and TCRdb kept only the in-frame ones, dropping some. In the table there are under 200,000 clones, about 85% of which are singletons. What was sequenced was peripheral blood. These receptors were collected from a man between 35 and 55 years old with acute or convalescent COVID-19. Both conserved end residues are part of each CDR3. D genes are given only for firm matches. Only part of the rows carry a size: once, few, many, or a class if the clone is expanded.

j_call v_call d_call clone_size cdr3_aa cdr3_nt
TRBJ2-5 TRBV5-4 TRBD1 few CASSLTGTGIQETQYF TGTGCCAGCAGCTTGACGGGGACAGGGATCCAAGAGACCCAGTACTTC
TRBJ2-5 TRBV9 NA NA CASSRDSLETQYF TGTGCCAGCAGCAGAGACAGCTTAGAGACCCAGTACTTC
TRBJ1-2 TRBV9 NA NA CASSASTGPNYGYTF TGTGCCAGCAGCGCCTCGACAGGACCTAACTATGGCTACACCTTC
TRBJ1-6 TRBV2 NA NA CASIQASSYNSPLHF TGTGCCAGCATCCAGGCGAGCTCCTATAATTCACCCCTCCACTTT
TRBJ2-5 TRBV11-3 TRBD2 NA CASSLRAGEETQYF TGTGCCAGCAGCTTAAGGGCGGGGGAAGAGACCCAGTACTTC
TRBJ1-6 TRBV15 NA NA CATHLLPPPLHF TGTGCCACCCACCTACTCCCTCCACCCCTCCACTTT
TRBJ1-1 TRBV6-5 NA few CASSYSSAIGQTEAFF TGTGCCAGCAGTTACTCGTCTGCCATCGGACAGACTGAAGCTTTCTTT
TRBJ2-5 TRBV2 TRBD2 NA CASTPSGGKRRDQYF TGTGCCAGCACTCCGAGCGGGGGGAAGAGAAGGGACCAGTACTTC
TRBJ2-2 TRBV15 NA NA CATSRGIQTNTGELFF TGTGCCACCAGCAGAGGAATACAAACGAACACCGGGGAGCTGTTTTTT
TRBJ2-5 TRBV18 NA NA CASSRDSPQETQYF TGTGCCAGCTCGCGGGACAGTCCACAAGAGACCCAGTACTTC
TRBJ2-7 TRBV6-6 NA NA CASSYSRAAVYEQYF TGTGCCAGCAGTTACTCGCGGGCCGCGGTTTACGAGCAGTACTTC
TRBJ2-2 TRBV5-1 TRBD1 NA CASSTVDRTELFF TGCGCCAGCAGCACAGTGGACAGGACCGAGCTGTTTTTT
TRBJ1-1 TRBV5-6 NA NA CASSPGTLNTEAFF TGTGCCAGCAGCCCGGGGACACTGAACACTGAAGCTTTCTTT
TRBJ1-2 TRBV19 NA NA CASTAREYGYTF TGTGCCAGCACAGCCCGGGAGTATGGCTACACCTTC
TRBJ2-5 TRBV6-2/TRBV6-3 NA NA CASTPGGRETQYF TGCGCCAGCACCCCCGGGGGACGAGAGACCCAGTACTTC
TRBJ1-4 TRBV2 TRBD1 once CASSLSGTGVEKLFF TGTGCCAGCAGTTTATCCGGGACAGGGGTTGAAAAACTGTTTTTT
TRBJ1-2 TRBV19 TRBD1 NA CASSSRDRGGYTF TGTGCCAGTAGTAGCCGGGACAGAGGTGGCTACACCTTC
TRBJ1-6 TRBV7-6 NA many CASSLGQAGSYNSPLHF TGTGCCAGCAGCTTAGGGCAGGCAGGCTCCTATAATTCACCCCTCCACTTT